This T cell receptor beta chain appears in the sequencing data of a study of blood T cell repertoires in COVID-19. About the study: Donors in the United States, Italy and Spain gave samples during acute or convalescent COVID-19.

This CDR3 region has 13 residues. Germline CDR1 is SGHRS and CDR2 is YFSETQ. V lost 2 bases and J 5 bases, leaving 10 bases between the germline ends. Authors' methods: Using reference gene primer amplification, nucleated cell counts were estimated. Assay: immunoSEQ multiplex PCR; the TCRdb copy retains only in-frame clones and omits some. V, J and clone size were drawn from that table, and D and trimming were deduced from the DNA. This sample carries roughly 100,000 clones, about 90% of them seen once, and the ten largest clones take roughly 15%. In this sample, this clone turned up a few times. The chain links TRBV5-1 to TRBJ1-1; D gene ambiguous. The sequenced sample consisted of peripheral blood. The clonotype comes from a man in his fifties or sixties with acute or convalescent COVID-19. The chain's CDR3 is CASSFTTTTEAFF. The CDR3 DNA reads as TGCGCCAGCAGCTTCACTACGACGACTGAAGCTTTCTTT.